One T cell receptor beta chain is described in this entry. The data were obtained in a study of memory CD4+ T cells and cytomegalovirus serostatus. Source study methods: After removing out-of-frame reads, over 2 million distinct TCRbeta sequences remained. Generated by immunoSEQ multiplex PCR, the TCRdb table keeps only in-frame clones and is missing some. V and J calls and clone size follow that table, whereas D and trimming were derived from the DNA. Of just under 95,000 clones listed, about 80% are singletons. Single viable CD3+CD4+CD8-CD45RO+ cells were sorted as the memory CD4+ T cells. V shed 4 bases and J 5 bases; nucleotides not matched to a gene: 4. CDR1 and CDR2 from the germline V gene are SGHDT and YYEEEE. The CDR3 length is 13 residues.

This clonotype was obtained from an adult in good health and CMV-seropositive. V is TRBV5-6 and J is TRBJ2-5, with 8 bases lining up with TRBD1. Input material: memory CD4+ T cells from blood. The CDR3 DNA reads TGTGCCAGCAGCATGGACAGGGCCGAGACCCAGTACTTC. Encoded protein: CASSMDRAETQYF.